This TCR beta chain was profiled in a study of T cell repertoires in ileal Crohn's disease. Study-wide context: Median disease duration was approximately 8 years; about 35% smoked at surgery.

This clone was seen only once. Its target is not known. Time point: proximal margin of the surgical specimen (macroscopically non-inflamed). Trimming stripped 1 base from V and 3 bases from J, with 13 bases between. The CDR3 length is 15 residues. CDR1 is SEHNR and CDR2 is FQNEAQ in the germline V gene (reference sequence). The repertoire was sequenced with immunoSEQ multiplex PCR; TCRdb's copy has only in-frame clones and lacks some. The sample lists around 5,000 clones; around 87% were seen once. The study's findings and limits: Compared with non-smokers, active smokers at surgery showed more clonal expansions. Mucosal expansions were suggested to be mainly CD8 T cells.

This chain links TRBV7-9 with TRBJ2-7; D possibly matches TRBD1 or TRBD2 (5 bases each). The source material was ileal tissue. The receptor comes from an adult with Crohn's disease. The CDR3 sequence is CASSLGAGDGYEQYF. CDR3 bases: TGTGCCAGCAGCTTAGGCGCTGGGGACGGCTACGAGCAGTACTTC.